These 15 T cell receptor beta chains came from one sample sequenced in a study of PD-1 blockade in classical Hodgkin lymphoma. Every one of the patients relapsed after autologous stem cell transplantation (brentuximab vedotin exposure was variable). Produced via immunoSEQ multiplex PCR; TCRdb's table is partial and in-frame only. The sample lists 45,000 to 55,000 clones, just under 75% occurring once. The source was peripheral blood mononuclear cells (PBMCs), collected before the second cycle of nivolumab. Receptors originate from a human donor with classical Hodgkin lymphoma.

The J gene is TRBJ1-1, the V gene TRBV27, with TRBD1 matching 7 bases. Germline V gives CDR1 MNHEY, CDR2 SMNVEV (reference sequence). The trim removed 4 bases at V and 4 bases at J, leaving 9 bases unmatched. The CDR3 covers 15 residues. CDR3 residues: CASSSGSAGGTEAFF. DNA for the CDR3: TGTGCCAGCAGTTCCGGTTCGGCAGGGGGCACTGAAGCTTTCTTT.

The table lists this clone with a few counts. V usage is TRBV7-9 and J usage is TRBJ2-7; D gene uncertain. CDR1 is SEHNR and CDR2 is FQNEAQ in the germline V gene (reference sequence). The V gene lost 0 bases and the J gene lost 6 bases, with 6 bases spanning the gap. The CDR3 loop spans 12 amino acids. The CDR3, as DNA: TGTGCCAGCAGCTTAGCATCGATCGAGCAGTACTTC. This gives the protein CASSLASIEQYF.

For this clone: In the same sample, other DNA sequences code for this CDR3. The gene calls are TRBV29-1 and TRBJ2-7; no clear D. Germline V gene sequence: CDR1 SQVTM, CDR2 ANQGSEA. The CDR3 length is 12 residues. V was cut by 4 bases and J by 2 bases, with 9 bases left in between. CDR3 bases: TGCAGCGTTGTGGGTCAGACCTACGAGCAGTACTTC. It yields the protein CSVVGQTYEQYF.

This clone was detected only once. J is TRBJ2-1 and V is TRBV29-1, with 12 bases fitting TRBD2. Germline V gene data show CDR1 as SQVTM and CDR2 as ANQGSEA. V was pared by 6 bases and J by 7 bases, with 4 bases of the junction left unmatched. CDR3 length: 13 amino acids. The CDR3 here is CSVRTSGNNEQFF. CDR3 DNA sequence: TGCAGCGTCCGGACTAGCGGGAATAATGAGCAGTTCTTC.

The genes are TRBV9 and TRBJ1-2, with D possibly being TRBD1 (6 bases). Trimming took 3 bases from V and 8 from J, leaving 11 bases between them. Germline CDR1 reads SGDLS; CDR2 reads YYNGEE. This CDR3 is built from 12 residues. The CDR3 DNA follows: TGTGCCAGCAGCGAAACAGGGAGCGGCTACACCTTC. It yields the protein CASSETGSGYTF. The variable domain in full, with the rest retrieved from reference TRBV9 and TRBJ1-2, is DSGVTQTPKHLITATGQRVTLRCSPRSGDLSVYWYQQSLDQGLQFLIQYYNGEERAKGNILERFSAQQFPDLHSELNLSSLELGDSALYFCASSETGSGYTFGSGTRLTVV.

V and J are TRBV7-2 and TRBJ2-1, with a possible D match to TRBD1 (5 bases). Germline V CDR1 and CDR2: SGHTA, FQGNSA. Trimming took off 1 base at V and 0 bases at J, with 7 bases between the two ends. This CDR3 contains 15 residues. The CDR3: CASSLGGNSYNEQFF. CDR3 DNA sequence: TGTGCCAGCAGCTTAGGGGGCAACTCCTACAATGAGCAGTTCTTC.

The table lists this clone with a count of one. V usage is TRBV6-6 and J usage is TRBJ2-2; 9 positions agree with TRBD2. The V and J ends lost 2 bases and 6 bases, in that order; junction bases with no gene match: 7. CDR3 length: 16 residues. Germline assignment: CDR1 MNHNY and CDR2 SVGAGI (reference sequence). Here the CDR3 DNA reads TGTGCCAGCAGTTACAGTAGCGGGAGTTACGCCGGGGAGCTGTTTTTT. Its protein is CASSYSSGSYAGELFF.

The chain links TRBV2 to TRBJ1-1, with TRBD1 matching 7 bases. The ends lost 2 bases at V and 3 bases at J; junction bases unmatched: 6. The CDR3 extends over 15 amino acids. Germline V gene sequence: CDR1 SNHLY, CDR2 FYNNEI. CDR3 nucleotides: TGTGCCAGCAGTGAATGGCAGGGGGGGTACACTGAAGCTTTCTTT. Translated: CASSEWQGGYTEAFF.

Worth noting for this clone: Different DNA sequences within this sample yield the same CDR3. CDR3 residues: CASSYSSYQPQHF. For the CDR3, the DNA is TGTGCCAGCAGTTACAGCTCCTATCAGCCCCAGCATTTT. The chain combines TRBV6-5 with TRBJ1-5; no firm D call. Germline CDR1 is MNHEY and CDR2 is SVGAGI. This CDR3 is 13 amino acids long. The V end lost 2 bases, the J end lost 5 bases, and 7 bases lay between the germline ends.

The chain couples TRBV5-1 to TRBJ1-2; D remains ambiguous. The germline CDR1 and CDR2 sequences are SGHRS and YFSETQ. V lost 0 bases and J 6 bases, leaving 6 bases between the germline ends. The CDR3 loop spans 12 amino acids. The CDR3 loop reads CASSLAGDGYTF. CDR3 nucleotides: TGCGCCAGCAGCTTGGCGGGAGATGGCTACACCTTC. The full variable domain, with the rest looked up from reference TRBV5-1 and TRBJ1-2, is KAGVTQTPRYLIKTRGQQVTLSCSPISGHRSVSWYQQTPGQGLQFLFEYFSETQRNKGNFPGRFSGRQFSNSRSEMNVSTLELGDSALYLCASSLAGDGYTFGSGTRLTVV.

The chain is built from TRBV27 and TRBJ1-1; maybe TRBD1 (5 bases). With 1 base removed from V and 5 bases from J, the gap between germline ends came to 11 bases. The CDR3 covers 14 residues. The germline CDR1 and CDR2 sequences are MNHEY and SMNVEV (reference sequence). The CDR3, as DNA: TGTGCCAGCAGTTTATTCTGGGGGTCGACTGAAGCTTTCTTT. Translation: CASSLFWGSTEAFF.

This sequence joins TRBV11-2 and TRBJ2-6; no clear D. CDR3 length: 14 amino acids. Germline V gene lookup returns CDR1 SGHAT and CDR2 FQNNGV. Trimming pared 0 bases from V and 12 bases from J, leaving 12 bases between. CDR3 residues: CASSLDLVLSVLTF. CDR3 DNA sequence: TGTGCCAGCAGCTTAGATCTTGTTCTTAGCGTCCTGACTTTC.

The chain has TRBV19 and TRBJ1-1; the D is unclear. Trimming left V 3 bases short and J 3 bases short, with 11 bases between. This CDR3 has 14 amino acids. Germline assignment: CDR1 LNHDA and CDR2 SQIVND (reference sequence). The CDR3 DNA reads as TGTGCCAGTAGTATTCCGGGCACCCACACTGAAGCTTTCTTT. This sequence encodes CASSIPGTHTEAFF.

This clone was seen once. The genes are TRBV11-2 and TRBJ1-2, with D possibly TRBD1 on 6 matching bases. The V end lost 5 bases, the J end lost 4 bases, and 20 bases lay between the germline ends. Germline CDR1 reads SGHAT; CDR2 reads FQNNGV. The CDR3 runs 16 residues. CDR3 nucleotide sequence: TGTGCCAGCAGCCCCTTAGACAGGTTCTTGTCCTATGGCTACACCTTC. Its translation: CASSPLDRFLSYGYTF.

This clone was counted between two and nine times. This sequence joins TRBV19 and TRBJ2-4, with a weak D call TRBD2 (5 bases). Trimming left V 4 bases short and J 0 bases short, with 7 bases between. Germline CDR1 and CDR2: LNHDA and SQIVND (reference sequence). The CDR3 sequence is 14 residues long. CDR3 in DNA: TGTGCCAGTAGTACCGGGGTAGCCAAAAACATTCAGTACTTC. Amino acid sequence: CASSTGVAKNIQYF. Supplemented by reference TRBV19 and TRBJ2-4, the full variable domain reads DGGITQSPKYLFRKEGQNVTLSCEQNLNHDAMYWYRQDPGQGLRLIYYSQIVNDFQKGDIAEGYSVSREKKESFPLTVTSAQKNPTAFYLCASSTGVAKNIQYFGAGTRLSVL.